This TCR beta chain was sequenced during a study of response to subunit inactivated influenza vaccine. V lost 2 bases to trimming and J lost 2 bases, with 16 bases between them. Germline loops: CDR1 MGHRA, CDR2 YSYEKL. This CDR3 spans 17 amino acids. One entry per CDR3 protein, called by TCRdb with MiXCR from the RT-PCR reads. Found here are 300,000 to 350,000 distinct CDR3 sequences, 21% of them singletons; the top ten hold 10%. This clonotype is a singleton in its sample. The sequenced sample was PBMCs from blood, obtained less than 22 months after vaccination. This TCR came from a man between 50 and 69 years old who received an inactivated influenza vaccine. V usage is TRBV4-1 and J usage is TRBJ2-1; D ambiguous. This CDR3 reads CASSQLRAESPYNEQFF. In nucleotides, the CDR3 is TGCGCCAGCAGCCAACTTAGGGCCGAAAGCCCCTACAATGAGCAGTTCTTC.